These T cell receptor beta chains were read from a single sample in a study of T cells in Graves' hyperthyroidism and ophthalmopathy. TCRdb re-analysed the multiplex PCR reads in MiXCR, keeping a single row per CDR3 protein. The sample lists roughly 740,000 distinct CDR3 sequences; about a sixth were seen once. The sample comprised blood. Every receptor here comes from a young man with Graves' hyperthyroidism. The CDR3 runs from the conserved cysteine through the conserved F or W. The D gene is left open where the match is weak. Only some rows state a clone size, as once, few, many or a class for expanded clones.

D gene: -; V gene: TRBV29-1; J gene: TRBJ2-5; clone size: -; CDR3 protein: CSGLGNQETQYF; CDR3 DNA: TGCAGCGGGTTGGGAAACCAAGAGACCCAGTACTTC
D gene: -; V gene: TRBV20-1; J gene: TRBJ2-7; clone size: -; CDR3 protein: CSASGTPSSYEQYF; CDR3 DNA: TGCAGTGCTAGTGGTACTCCAAGCTCCTACGAGCAGTACTTC
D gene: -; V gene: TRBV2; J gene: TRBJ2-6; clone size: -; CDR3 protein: CASSESRGDGHSGANVLTF; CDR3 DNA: TGTGCCAGCAGTGAAAGTAGGGGGGACGGGCACTCTGGGGCCAACGTCCTGACTTTC
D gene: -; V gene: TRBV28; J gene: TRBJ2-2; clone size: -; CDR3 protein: CASRYSPSRLNTGELFF; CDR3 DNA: TGTGCCAGCAGGTACTCTCCCTCGCGGCTCAACACCGGGGAGCTGTTTTTT
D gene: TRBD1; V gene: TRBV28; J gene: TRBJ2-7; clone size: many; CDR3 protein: CASSFVGTGGYEQYF; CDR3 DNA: TGTGCCAGCAGTTTTGTGGGGACAGGGGGGTACGAGCAGTACTTC
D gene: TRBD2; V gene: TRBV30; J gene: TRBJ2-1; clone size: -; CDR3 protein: CAWIHGTSGSNEQFF; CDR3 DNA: TGTGCCTGGATCCACGGGACTAGCGGGAGCAATGAGCAGTTCTTC
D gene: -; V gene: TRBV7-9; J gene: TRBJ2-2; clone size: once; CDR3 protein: CASSLAGSAGELFF; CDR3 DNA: TGTGCCAGCAGCTTAGCGGGTTCCGCCGGGGAGCTGTTTTTT
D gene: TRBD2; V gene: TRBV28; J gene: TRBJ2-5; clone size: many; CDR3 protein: CASSFSPGLAEHQETQYF; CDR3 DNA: TGTGCCAGCAGTTTTTCCCCGGGACTAGCGGAACACCAAGAGACCCAGTACTTC
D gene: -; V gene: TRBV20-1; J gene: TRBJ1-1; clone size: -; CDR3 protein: CSARDLGRTTEAFF; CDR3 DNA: TGCAGTGCTAGAGATCTTGGACGGACCACTGAAGCTTTCTTT
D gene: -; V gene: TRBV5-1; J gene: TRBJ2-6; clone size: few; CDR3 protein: CASSLGAGLSSGANVLTF; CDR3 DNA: TGCGCCAGCAGCTTGGGCGCAGGACTAAGCTCTGGGGCCAACGTCCTGACTTTC
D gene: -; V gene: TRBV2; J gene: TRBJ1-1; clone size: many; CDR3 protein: CASSPGSLLSEAFF; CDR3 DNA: TGTGCCAGCAGCCCCGGCAGCCTTCTTAGCGAAGCTTTCTTT
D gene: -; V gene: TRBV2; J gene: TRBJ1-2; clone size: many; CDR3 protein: CASSELWGNGYTF; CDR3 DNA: TGTGCCAGCAGTGAACTGTGGGGAAATGGCTACACCTTC
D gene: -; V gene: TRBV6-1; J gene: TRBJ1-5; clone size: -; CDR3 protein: CASNATRPERQPQHF; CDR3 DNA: TGTGCCAGCAACGCGACAAGGCCAGAACGTCAGCCCCAGCATTTT
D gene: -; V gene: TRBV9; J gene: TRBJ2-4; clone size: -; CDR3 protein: CASSVAGGVGNIQYF; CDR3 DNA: TGTGCCAGCAGCGTAGCTGGAGGGGTTGGGAACATTCAGTACTTC
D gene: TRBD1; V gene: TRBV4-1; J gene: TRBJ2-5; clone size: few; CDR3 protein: CASSQTGGSGETQYF; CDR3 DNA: TGCGCCAGCAGCCAAACAGGGGGAAGCGGAGAGACCCAGTACTTC
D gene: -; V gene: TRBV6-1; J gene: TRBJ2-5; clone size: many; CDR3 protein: CASSASPGAMGTQYF; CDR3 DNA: TGTGCCAGCAGCGCATCTCCGGGGGCTATGGGGACCCAGTACTTC
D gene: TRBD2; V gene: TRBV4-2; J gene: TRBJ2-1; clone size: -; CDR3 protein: CASSQRPVIAGIDNEQFF; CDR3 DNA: TGTGCCAGCAGCCAACGCCCTGTAATAGCGGGAATCGACAATGAGCAGTTCTTC
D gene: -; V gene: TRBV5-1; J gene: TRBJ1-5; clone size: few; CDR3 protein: CASSLARLREVSSSNQPQHF; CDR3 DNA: TGCGCCAGCAGCTTGGCCCGATTGAGGGAGGTATCAAGTAGCAATCAGCCCCAGCATTTT
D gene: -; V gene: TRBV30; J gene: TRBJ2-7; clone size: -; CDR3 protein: CAWSVRGAYEQYF; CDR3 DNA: TGTGCCTGGAGTGTAAGGGGCGCCTACGAGCAGTACTTC
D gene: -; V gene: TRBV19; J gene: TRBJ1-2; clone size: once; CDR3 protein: CASRRDGYTF; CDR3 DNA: TGTGCCAGTAGGAGGGACGGCTACACCTTC
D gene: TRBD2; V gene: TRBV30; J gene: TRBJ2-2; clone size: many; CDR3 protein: CAWKGLATGGELFF; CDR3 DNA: TGTGCCTGGAAGGGACTAGCGACGGGCGGGGAGCTGTTTTTT
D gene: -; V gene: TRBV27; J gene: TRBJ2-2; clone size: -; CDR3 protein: CASKAEDGELFF; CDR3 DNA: TGTGCCAGCAAAGCGGAGGACGGGGAGCTGTTTTTT
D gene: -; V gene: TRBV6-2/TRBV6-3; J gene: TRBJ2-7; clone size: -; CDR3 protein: CASSLPSASYEQYF; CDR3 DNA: TGTGCCAGCAGTCTCCCTAGCGCTTCCTACGAGCAGTACTTC
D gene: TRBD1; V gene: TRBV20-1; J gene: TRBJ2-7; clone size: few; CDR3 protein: CSADRDRGEQYF; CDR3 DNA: TGCAGTGCTGACCGGGACAGAGGCGAGCAGTACTTC
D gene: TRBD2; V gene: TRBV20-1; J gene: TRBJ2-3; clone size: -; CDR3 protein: CSARGLARGTDTQYF; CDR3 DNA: TGCAGTGCTAGGGGACTAGCGAGAGGGACAGATACGCAGTATTTT
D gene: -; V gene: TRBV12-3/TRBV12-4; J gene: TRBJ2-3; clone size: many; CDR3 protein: CASSRVYTDTQYF; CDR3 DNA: TGTGCCAGCAGTCGGGTCTACACAGATACGCAGTATTTT
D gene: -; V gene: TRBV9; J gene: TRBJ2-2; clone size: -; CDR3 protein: CASSAETPRTGELFF; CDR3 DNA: TGTGCCAGCAGCGCCGAGACCCCCCGCACCGGGGAGCTGTTTTTT
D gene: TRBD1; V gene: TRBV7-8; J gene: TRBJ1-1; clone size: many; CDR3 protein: CASSLEDRVYVNTEAFF; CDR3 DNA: TGTGCCAGCAGCTTAGAGGACAGGGTGTACGTGAACACTGAAGCTTTCTTT
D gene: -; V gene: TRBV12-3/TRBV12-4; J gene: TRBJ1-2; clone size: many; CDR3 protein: CASSLKGSPGYTF; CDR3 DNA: TGTGCCAGCAGTTTAAAAGGCAGTCCGGGCTACACCTTC
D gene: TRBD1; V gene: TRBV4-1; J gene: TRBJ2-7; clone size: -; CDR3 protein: CASSPRQGANSYEQYF; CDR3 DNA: TGCGCCAGCAGCCCACGACAGGGGGCAAATAGCTACGAGCAGTACTTC
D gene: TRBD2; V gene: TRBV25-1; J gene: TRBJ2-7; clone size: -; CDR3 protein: CASSAPPGLAGGPAGEQYF; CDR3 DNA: TGTGCCAGCAGTGCTCCACCGGGACTAGCGGGAGGGCCGGCTGGGGAGCAGTACTTC
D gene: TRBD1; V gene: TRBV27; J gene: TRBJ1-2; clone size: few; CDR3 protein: CASSTDRIVVYGYTF; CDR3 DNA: TGTGCCAGCAGTACGGACAGGATCGTTGTCTATGGCTACACCTTC
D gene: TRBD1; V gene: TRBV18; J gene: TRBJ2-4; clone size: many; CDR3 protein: CASSPGTGGNIQYF; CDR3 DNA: TGTGCCAGCTCACCGGGGACAGGGGGAAACATTCAGTACTTC
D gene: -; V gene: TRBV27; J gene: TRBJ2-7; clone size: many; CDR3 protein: CASSLYALSSYEQYF; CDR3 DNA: TGTGCCAGCAGTTTGTACGCTCTGAGCTCCTACGAGCAGTACTTC
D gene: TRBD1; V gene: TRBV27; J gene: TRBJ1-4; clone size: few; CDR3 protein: CASSYGTGHGEEKLFF; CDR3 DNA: TGTGCCAGCAGTTACGGGACAGGGCATGGGGAAGAAAAACTGTTTTTT
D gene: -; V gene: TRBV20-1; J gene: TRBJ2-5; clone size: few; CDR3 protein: CSARSTRGPRETQYF; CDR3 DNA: TGCAGTGCTAGATCAACCAGGGGCCCAAGGGAGACCCAGTACTTC
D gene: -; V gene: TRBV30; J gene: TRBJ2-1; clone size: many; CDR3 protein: CAWSGRERSNEQFF; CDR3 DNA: TGTGCCTGGAGTGGTCGGGAGCGTTCCAATGAGCAGTTCTTC
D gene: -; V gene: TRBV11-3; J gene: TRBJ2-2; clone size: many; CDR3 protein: CASNLRRGTNTGELFF; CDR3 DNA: TGTGCCAGCAATCTACGAAGGGGGACGAACACCGGGGAGCTGTTTTTT
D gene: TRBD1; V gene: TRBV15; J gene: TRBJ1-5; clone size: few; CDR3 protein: CATSRGHSGQGNQPQHF; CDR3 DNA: TGTGCCACCAGCAGAGGTCACAGCGGACAGGGCAATCAGCCCCAGCATTTT
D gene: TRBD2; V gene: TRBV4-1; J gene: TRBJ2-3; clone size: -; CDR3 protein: CASSRGEGKTDTQYF; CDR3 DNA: TGCGCCAGCAGCCGGGGGGAGGGGAAGACAGATACGCAGTATTTT
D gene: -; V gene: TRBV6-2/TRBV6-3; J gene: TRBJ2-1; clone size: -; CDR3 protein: CASSLGPRTYNEQFF; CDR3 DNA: TGTGCCAGCAGTTTGGGACCCCGTACCTACAATGAGCAGTTCTTC
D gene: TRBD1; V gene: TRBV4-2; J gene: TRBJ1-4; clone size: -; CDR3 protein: CASSGTGHEKLFF; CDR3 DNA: TGTGCCAGCAGTGGGACAGGGCACGAAAAACTGTTTTTT
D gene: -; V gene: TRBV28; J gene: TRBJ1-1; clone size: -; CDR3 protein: CASRETRGTEAFF; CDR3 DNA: TGTGCCAGCAGGGAGACCCGGGGCACTGAAGCTTTCTTT
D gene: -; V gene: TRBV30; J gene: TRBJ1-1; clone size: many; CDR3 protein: CAWTKEGRGMNTEAFF; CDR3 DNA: TGTGCCTGGACCAAGGAGGGGCGAGGAATGAACACTGAAGCTTTCTTT
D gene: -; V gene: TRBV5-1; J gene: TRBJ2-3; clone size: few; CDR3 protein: CASSRGIGTDTQYF; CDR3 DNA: TGCGCCAGCAGCCGGGGAATAGGCACAGATACGCAGTATTTT
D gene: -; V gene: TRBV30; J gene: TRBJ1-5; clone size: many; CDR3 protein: CAWDRDGQPQHF; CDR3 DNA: TGTGCCTGGGACCGGGATGGTCAGCCCCAGCATTTT
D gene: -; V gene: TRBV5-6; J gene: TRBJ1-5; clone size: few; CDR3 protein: CASSQGGGHQPQHF; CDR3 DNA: TGTGCCAGCAGCCAAGGCGGGGGTCATCAGCCCCAGCATTTT
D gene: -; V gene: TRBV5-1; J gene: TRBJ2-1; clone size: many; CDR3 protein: CASSRWGADNEQFF; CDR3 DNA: TGCGCCAGCAGCCGATGGGGGGCTGACAATGAGCAGTTCTTC
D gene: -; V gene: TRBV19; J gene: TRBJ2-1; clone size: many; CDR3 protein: CASRGGTYRDNEQFF; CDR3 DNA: TGTGCCAGTAGGGGAGGGACTTACAGGGACAATGAGCAGTTCTTC
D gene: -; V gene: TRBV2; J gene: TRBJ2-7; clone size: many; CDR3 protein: CASHRGLGEQYF; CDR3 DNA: TGTGCCAGCCACCGGGGTTTGGGCGAGCAGTACTTC
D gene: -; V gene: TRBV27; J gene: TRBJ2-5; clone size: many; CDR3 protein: CASSLGPRGAGETQYF; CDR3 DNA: TGTGCCAGCAGTTTAGGCCCCCGGGGGGCGGGAGAGACCCAGTACTTC
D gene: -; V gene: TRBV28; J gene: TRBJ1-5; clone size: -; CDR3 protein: CASSPSYQPQHF; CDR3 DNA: TGTGCCAGCAGCCCGTCGTATCAGCCCCAGCATTTT
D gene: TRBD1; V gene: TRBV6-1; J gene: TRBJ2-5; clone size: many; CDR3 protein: CASGSLTRQGAETQYF; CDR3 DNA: TGTGCCAGCGGCTCGCTAACCCGACAGGGGGCTGAGACCCAGTACTTC
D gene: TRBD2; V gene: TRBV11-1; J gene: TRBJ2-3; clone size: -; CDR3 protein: CASSLRQERGSTDTQYF; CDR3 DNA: TGTGCCAGCAGCTTACGTCAGGAGCGGGGGAGCACAGATACGCAGTATTTT
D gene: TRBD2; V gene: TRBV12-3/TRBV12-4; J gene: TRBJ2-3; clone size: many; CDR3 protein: CASNLAGGPVDTQYF; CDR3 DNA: TGTGCCAGCAACTTAGCGGGAGGGCCGGTAGATACGCAGTATTTT
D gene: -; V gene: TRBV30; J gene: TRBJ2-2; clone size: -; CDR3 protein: CAWGWLTGELFF; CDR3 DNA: TGTGCCTGGGGCTGGCTCACCGGGGAGCTGTTTTTT
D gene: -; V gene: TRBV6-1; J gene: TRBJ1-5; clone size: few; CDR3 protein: CASIEGPQQPQHF; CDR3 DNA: TGTGCCAGCATTGAGGGGCCGCAGCAGCCCCAGCATTTT
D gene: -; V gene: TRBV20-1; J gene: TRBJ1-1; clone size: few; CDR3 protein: CSAPRGGRNTEAFF; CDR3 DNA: TGCAGTGCCCCAAGGGGGGGGCGGAACACTGAAGCTTTCTTT
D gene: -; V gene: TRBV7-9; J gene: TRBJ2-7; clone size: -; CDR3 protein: CASGGMDNYEQYF; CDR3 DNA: TGTGCCAGCGGGGGTATGGACAACTACGAGCAGTACTTC